The TCR beta chain described here comes from a study of cytomegalovirus exposure and HLA in healthy donors. The CDR3 sequence is 17 residues long. The germline V gene has CDR1 SGHAT and CDR2 FQNNGV. Unmatched junction bases numbered 14, after V lost 5 bases and J lost 4 bases. Amplification used 60 Vbeta primers and 13 Jbeta primers. TCRdb's copy holds only in-frame clones and misses some; the assay was immunoSEQ multiplex PCR. Of 130,000 or so clones in the sample, roughly 78% were seen once. V usage is TRBV11-2 and J usage is TRBJ2-3, with 8 bases matching TRBD2. The material sequenced was PBMCs. The sequence came from a man aged 45-65 years in good health and CMV-seropositive. The CDR3 DNA sequence: TGTGCCAGCAGCATCCGGGGGGGGGCTAGCGGTCCAGATACGCAGTATTTT. Its translation is CASSIRGGASGPDTQYF.